The 22 T cell receptor beta chains listed next were all sequenced from one sample in a study of control samples from healthy donors and cancer patients. Method: immunoSEQ multiplex PCR; TCRdb's copy keeps in-frame clones and lacks some. The repertoire holds approximately 190,000 clones, with roughly nine tenths as singletons. Material for sequencing was blood. The receptors here all came from a man between 25 and 39 years old in good health.

In its sample, this clone was seen once. This rearrangement joins TRBV9 to TRBJ1-6; possibly TRBD1 for D (5 bases). Per germline, CDR1 SGDLS and CDR2 YYNGEE. V lost 0 bases and J lost 9, with 13 bases in between. This CDR3 spans 15 amino acids. CDR3 in DNA: TGTGCCAGCAGCGTAGCGGGCAGGGAGGCTTCACCCCTCCACTTT. Translated, it gives CASSVAGREASPLHF.

The gene calls are TRBV6-4 and TRBJ1-1, with 9 nucleotides matching TRBD1. V was clipped by 5 bases and J by 1 base; unmatched bases: 8. This CDR3 is built from 16 residues. Germline V gene lookup returns CDR1 MRHNA and CDR2 SNTAGT. CDR3 amino acids: CASSPGQGKGNTEAFF. CDR3 nucleotides: TGTGCCAGCAGTCCCGGACAGGGGAAAGGGAACACTGAAGCTTTCTTT.

This clone was recorded once. The chain combines TRBV27 with TRBJ1-5, with TRBD1 as a possible D gene (6 bases). The CDR3 covers 14 residues. V was trimmed by 8 bases and J by 2 bases, leaving 13 bases between them. Germline V gene lookup returns CDR1 MNHEY and CDR2 SMNVEV (reference sequence). CDR3 sequence (DNA): TGTGCCAGCGGGGGCAGAATTGGCAATCAGCCCCAGCATTTT. Translating it yields CASGGRIGNQPQHF.

J is TRBJ2-3 and V is TRBV24-1; 10 bases match TRBD2. This CDR3 has 16 residues. CDR1 is KGHDR, CDR2 SFDVKD, per germline. V lost 5 bases and J lost 2; bases outside the gene matches: 6. The CDR3 DNA reads as TGTGCCACCAGTGTCCCTAGCGGGGGCCTCACAGATACGCAGTATTTT. It yields the protein CATSVPSGGLTDTQYF.

The rearrangement links TRBV6-1 to TRBJ2-4, with 10 bases matching TRBD1. The V segment lost 1 base and the J segment 8 bases; nucleotides outside the gene matches: 14. The CDR3 totals 18 residues. CDR1 and CDR2 (germline): MNHNS, SASEGT. The CDR3 DNA follows: TGTGCCAGCAGTGAAGATTTTTCCGGGACAGGGGCCCTGGACATTCAGTACTTC. Protein sequence: CASSEDFSGTGALDIQYF.

V and J are TRBV11-2 and TRBJ2-3; D is unresolved. Germline V gene sequence: CDR1 SGHAT, CDR2 FQNNGV. The V and J ends lost 3 bases and 5 bases respectively, with 12 bases between them. The CDR3 has 14 residues. The CDR3 is CASSLIPRRDTQYF. The CDR3 DNA reads as TGTGCCAGCAGCTTGATCCCCCGGAGAGATACGCAGTATTTT.

The chain recombines TRBV7-9 with TRBJ1-6; no reliable D call. Germline CDR1 is SEHNR and CDR2 is FQNEAQ (reference sequence). V was cut by 2 bases and J by 5 bases, with 13 bases left in between. The CDR3 spans 16 residues. Here the CDR3 reads CASSLSGSLDNSPLHF. The CDR3 DNA reads as TGTGCCAGCAGCTTATCCGGCAGTTTGGATAATTCACCCCTCCACTTT.

CDR3 nucleotides: TGTGCCAGCAGCCAAGGGGCTTCCCGGGCAATGAACACTGAAGCTTTCTTT. Amino acids: CASSQGASRAMNTEAFF. The J gene is TRBJ1-1, the V gene TRBV7-2; D is perhaps TRBD1 (5 bases). This CDR3 comprises 17 residues. V shed 5 bases and J shed 0 bases, with 19 bases lying between them. Germline CDR1 and CDR2: SGHTA and FQGNSA. Based on the CDR3 plus reference TRBV7-2 and TRBJ1-1, the full variable domain is GAGVSQSPSNKVTEKGKDVELRCDPISGHTALYWYRQSLGQGLEFLIYFQGNSAPDKSGLPSDRFSAERTGGSVSTLTIQRTQQEDSAVYLCASSQGASRAMNTEAFFGQGTRLTVV.

The chain recombines TRBV27 with TRBJ2-7, with TRBD2 matching 9 bases. Germline V gene sequence: CDR1 MNHEY, CDR2 SMNVEV (reference sequence). The CDR3 is 15 amino acids. Trimming at V came to 7 bases and at J to 1 base, leaving 8 bases not matched to a gene. The CDR3 reads CASKGVSGGSYEQYF. CDR3 nucleotides: TGTGCCAGCAAAGGAGTAAGCGGGGGGTCCTACGAGCAGTACTTC.

V and J are TRBV6-6 and TRBJ1-5; 8 bases agree with TRBD1. The CDR3 contains 16 residues. V lost 6 bases to trimming and J lost 6 bases; unmatched junction nucleotides: 13. The germline CDR1 and CDR2 sequences are MNHNY and SVGAGI (reference sequence). In DNA, the CDR3 is TGTGCCAGCAGAGTCTACGCAGGGGGCCGCGGTCAGCCCCAGCATTTT. Protein: CASRVYAGGRGQPQHF.

The V and J genes are TRBV5-1 and TRBJ2-3; tentative D call: TRBD2 (5 bases). V was trimmed by 3 bases and J by 1 base, leaving 12 bases between them. This CDR3 has 15 residues. From germline, CDR1 is SGHRS and CDR2 YFSETQ. CDR3: CASSWLNGGTDTQYF. The CDR3 DNA sequence: TGCGCCAGCAGCTGGCTAAACGGGGGCACAGATACGCAGTATTTT.

J is TRBJ2-2 and V is TRBV6-1; D may be TRBD1 (6 bases). The ends were cut back, 2 bases at V and 5 bases at J, with 12 bases in the middle. The CDR3 is 15 amino acids. Per the germline V gene, CDR1 is MNHNS and CDR2 is SASEGT. In nucleotides, the CDR3 is TGTGCCAGCAGTGAAAACAGGGTAGGGACCGGGGAGCTGTTTTTT. It yields the protein CASSENRVGTGELFF.

This chain connects TRBV9 to TRBJ2-3, with 11 bases identical to TRBD1. Germline V lookup: CDR1 SGDLS, CDR2 YYNGEE. Trimming removed 3 bases from V and 1 base from J; junction bases left unmatched: 4. CDR3 length equals 16 residues. The CDR3 DNA is TGTGCCAGCAGCGACAGGGACAGGGGGGGCACAGATACGCAGTATTTT. Protein sequence: CASSDRDRGGTDTQYF.

The V and J genes are TRBV12-3 or TRBV12-4 and TRBJ1-1; tentatively, D is TRBD1 (5 bases). CDR3 length equals 12 residues. Trimming removed 6 bases from V and 7 bases from J, with 12 bases in between. CDR3 sequence: CASSPRGSEAFF. In DNA, the CDR3 is TGTGCCAGCAGCCCGCGGGGGAGTGAAGCTTTCTTT.

The genes are TRBV7-9 and TRBJ1-2, with D possibly matching TRBD1 (6 bases). The CDR3 sequence is 16 residues long. Between the trimmed V and J ends, which lost 4 bases and 3 bases, there was a span of 18 bases. The germline gives CDR1 SEHNR, CDR2 FQNEAQ (reference sequence). The CDR3 loop reads CASSSPFRGTDYGYTF. In DNA form, the CDR3 reads TGTGCCAGCAGCTCTCCTTTCAGGGGCACGGACTATGGCTACACCTTC. Full variable domain (missing parts from reference TRBV7-9 and TRBJ1-2): DTGVSQNPRHKITKRGQNVTFRCDPISEHNRLYWYRQTLGQGPEFLTYFQNEAQLEKSRLLSDRFSAERPKGSFSTLEIQRTEQGDSAMYLCASSSPFRGTDYGYTFGSGTRLTVV.

This chain joins TRBV4-1 and TRBJ2-4; D not certain. CDR1 and CDR2 from the germline V gene are MGHRA and YSYEKL. The CDR3 is 17 amino acids. V lost 0 bases, J lost 8 bases, and 20 bases lay in between. CDR3 sequence: CASSQEGPSQLTDIQYF. For the CDR3, the DNA is TGCGCCAGCAGCCAAGAAGGCCCTTCGCAGCTTACGGACATTCAGTACTTC.

The V and J genes are TRBV6-6 and TRBJ2-7; the match to TRBD2 covers 9 bases. Germline V lookup: CDR1 MNHNY, CDR2 SVGAGI (reference sequence). The CDR3 length is 15 residues. The V and J ends lost 0 bases and 2 bases, in that order; junction bases with no gene match: 2. The chain's CDR3 is CASSYSPSGAYEQYF. DNA for the CDR3: TGTGCCAGCAGTTACTCGCCTAGCGGGGCCTACGAGCAGTACTTC.

The chain combines TRBV7-9 with TRBJ1-6; 10 bases match TRBD1. CDR3 length: 16 residues. Germline values: CDR1 SEHNR, CDR2 FQNEAQ (reference sequence). The junction had 7 bases not matched to a gene; V was cut back by 5 bases and J by 6 bases. The CDR3 region is CASSPGQGHINSPLHF. The DNA of the CDR3 is TGTGCCAGCAGCCCGGGACAGGGGCACATTAATTCACCCCTCCACTTT.

The V gene is TRBV11-2, the J gene TRBJ2-7; 10 bases map to TRBD1. With 3 bases clipped from V and 6 bases from J, the junction kept 5 bases outside the gene matches. Germline values: CDR1 SGHAT, CDR2 FQNNGV. The CDR3 sequence is 14 residues long. In DNA form, the CDR3 reads TGTGCCAGCAGCTTCGGGACAGGGGCACGCGAGCAGTACTTC. Its protein product is CASSFGTGAREQYF.

The CDR3 sequence is CASKTENTGELFF. The CDR3 DNA reads as TGCGCCAGCAAGACAGAGAACACCGGGGAGCTGTTTTTT. V is TRBV5-1 and J is TRBJ2-2, with D possibly being TRBD1 (5 bases). CDR1 and CDR2 from the germline V gene are SGHRS and YFSETQ. V was trimmed by 6 bases and J by 1 base, leaving 7 bases between them. This CDR3 is 13 amino acids long.

The chain has TRBV27 and TRBJ1-2; no firm D call. The germline V and J ends were trimmed by 6 bases and 1 base, with 9 bases remaining between them. Germline V gene data show CDR1 as MNHEY and CDR2 as SMNVEV (reference sequence). This CDR3 is built from 13 residues. CDR3 loop: CASRKSDNYGYTF. The CDR3 DNA reads TGTGCCAGCAGGAAATCGGATAACTATGGCTACACCTTC.

This chain connects TRBV30 to TRBJ2-1; D remains ambiguous. V shed 3 bases and J shed 4 bases, with 4 bases lying between them. Germline lookup yields CDR1 GTSNPN and CDR2 SVGIG (reference sequence). The CDR3 spans 11 residues. For the CDR3, the DNA is TGTGCCTGGAGGGCGTACAATGAGCAGTTCTTC. This codes for CAWRAYNEQFF.